This TCR beta chain was profiled in a study of blood T cell repertoires in COVID-19. Study-level information: Spain, Italy and the United States supplied samples that represented acute and convalescent COVID-19. T cells, B-cell-depleted T cells, or PBMCs provided the cDNA or gDNA that served as material.

Original processing methods: Reference gene primer amplification gave estimated nucleated cell counts. The repertoire was sequenced with immunoSEQ multiplex PCR; TCRdb's copy has only in-frame clones and lacks some. V, J and clone size were drawn from that table, and D and trimming were deduced from the DNA. The sample has 150,000 or so clones, approximately 84% seen once; the top ten hold 10% to 15%. The germline V gene encodes CDR1 SQVTM and CDR2 ANQGSEA. V shed 7 bases, J shed 1 base, and the junction held 5 bases outside the gene matches. CDR3 length equals 13 residues. On this clone itself: This CDR3 is also generated by other DNA sequences in the sample.

The clonotype originates from a man in his fifties who had recovered from COVID-19. V gene TRBV29-1 combines with J gene TRBJ1-1, with TRBD1 identical over 8 bases. The sequencing input was PBMCs or T cells enriched from blood (not recorded which). This CDR3 reads CSGRGQGNTEAFF. CDR3 bases: TGCAGCGGGAGAGGACAGGGGAACACTGAAGCTTTCTTT.